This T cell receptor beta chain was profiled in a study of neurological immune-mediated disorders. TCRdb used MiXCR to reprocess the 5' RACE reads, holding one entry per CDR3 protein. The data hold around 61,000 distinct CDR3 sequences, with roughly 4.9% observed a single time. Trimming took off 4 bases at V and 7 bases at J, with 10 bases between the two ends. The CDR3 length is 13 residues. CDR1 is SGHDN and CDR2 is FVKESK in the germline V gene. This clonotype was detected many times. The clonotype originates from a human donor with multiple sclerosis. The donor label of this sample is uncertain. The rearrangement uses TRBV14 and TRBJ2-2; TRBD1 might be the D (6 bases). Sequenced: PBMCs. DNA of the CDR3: TGTGCCAGCAGCCGCCAGGGGAACGGGGAGCTGTTTTTT. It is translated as CASSRQGNGELFF.